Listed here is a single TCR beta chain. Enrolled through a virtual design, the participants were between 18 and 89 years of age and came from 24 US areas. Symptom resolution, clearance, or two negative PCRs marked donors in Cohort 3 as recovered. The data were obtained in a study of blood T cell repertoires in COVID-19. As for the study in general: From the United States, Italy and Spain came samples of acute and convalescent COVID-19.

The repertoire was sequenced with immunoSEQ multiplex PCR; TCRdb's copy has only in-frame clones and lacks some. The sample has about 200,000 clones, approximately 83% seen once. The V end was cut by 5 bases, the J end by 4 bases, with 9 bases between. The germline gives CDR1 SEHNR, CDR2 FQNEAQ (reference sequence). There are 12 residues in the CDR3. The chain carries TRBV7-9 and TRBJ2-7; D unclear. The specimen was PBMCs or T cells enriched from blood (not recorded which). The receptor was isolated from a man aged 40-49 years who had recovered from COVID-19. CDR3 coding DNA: TGTGCCAGCAGCGCGACACAATACGAGCAGTACTTC. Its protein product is CASSATQYEQYF. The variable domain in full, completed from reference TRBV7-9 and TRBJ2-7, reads DTGVSQNPRHKITKRGQNVTFRCDPISEHNRLYWYRQTLGQGPEFLTYFQNEAQLEKSRLLSDRFSAERPKGSFSTLEIQRTEQGDSAMYLCASSATQYEQYFGPGTRLTVT.